Below, 10 T cell receptor beta chains from the same sample are listed, as sequenced in a study of blood T cell repertoires in COVID-19. Data came from immunoSEQ multiplex PCR; TCRdb stores just in-frame clones and leaves some out. The table has about 87,000 clones, over 70% seen once. Sequencing was performed on peripheral blood. These receptors were taken from a woman aged 45-59 years with acute or convalescent COVID-19.

The rearrangement uses TRBV11-2 and TRBJ1-1, with a weak D call TRBD1 (6 bases). Trimming left V 1 base short and J 5 bases short, with 23 bases between. The CDR3 sequence is 18 residues long. Per germline, CDR1 SGHAT and CDR2 FQNNGV. The CDR3 DNA reads TGTGCCAGCAGCTTAGTTCTTCTCGACAGGCGGAGGTCAACTGAAGCTTTCTTT. Translation gives CASSLVLLDRRRSTEAFF.

This chain joins TRBV6-5 and TRBJ1-2; TRBD1 matches at 7 bases. V trimming: 5 bases; J trimming: 4 bases; junction bases outside the gene matches: 7. The CDR3 has 14 residues. Per germline, CDR1 MNHEY and CDR2 SVGAGI. The CDR3 bases are TGTGCCAGCAGTCGAGTGCACAGGGGCTATGGCTACACCTTC. Translated, it gives CASSRVHRGYGYTF.

This clone appeared a few times. CDR3 in amino acids: CASSGRGPKETQYF. CDR3 bases: TGTGCCAGCAGCGGTAGGGGGCCTAAGGAGACCCAGTACTTC. This chain links TRBV7-6 with TRBJ2-5; 7 nucleotides line up with TRBD1. After removal of 5 bases from V and 5 bases from J, the junction contained 8 bases not matched to a gene. Germline V gives CDR1 SGHVS, CDR2 FNYEAQ. This CDR3 comprises 14 residues.

CDR3 residues: CARSLAHLRSNQPQHF. DNA for the CDR3: TGTGCCAGAAGCTTGGCGCATCTGAGGAGCAATCAGCCCCAGCATTTT. The genes are TRBV5-3 and TRBJ1-5; D is ambiguous. TRBV5-3 is designated an ORF whose function remains uncertain. Trimming removed 0 bases from V and 1 base from J, with 11 bases in between. The length of the CDR3 is 16 residues.

The rearrangement links TRBV4-1 to TRBJ2-3; D ambiguous. Germline CDR1 and CDR2: MGHRA and YSYEKL. V lost 0 bases to trimming and J lost 6 bases, with 13 bases between them. CDR3 length: 15 amino acids. In DNA, the CDR3 is TGCGCCAGCAGCCAAGATCCCTCGCGGTTGGATACGCAGTATTTT. Translating it yields CASSQDPSRLDTQYF.

The CDR3 region is CASSIGGASYGYTF. CDR3 DNA: TGTGCCAGTAGTATAGGCGGAGCCTCCTATGGCTACACCTTC. The chain combines TRBV19 with TRBJ1-2; D unclear. CDR3 length equals 14 residues. The germline CDR1 and CDR2 sequences are LNHDA and SQIVND (reference sequence). Trimming shortened V by 1 base and J by 4 bases, and 10 bases separated the two germline ends.

V and J are TRBV28 and TRBJ1-5, with TRBD1 matching over 10 bases. Trimming at V came to 5 bases and at J to 6 bases, leaving 7 bases not matched to a gene. There are 15 residues in the CDR3. Germline V gene lookup returns CDR1 MDHEN and CDR2 SYDVKM. Here the CDR3 DNA reads TGTGCCAGCAGTCAACCGGGACAGGGGACTCAGCCCCAGCATTTT. Translated: CASSQPGQGTQPQHF.

This rearrangement joins TRBV12-5 to TRBJ2-5, with TRBD2 matching over 16 bases. Germline CDR1 is LGHNT and CDR2 is FRNRAP. With V trimmed by 7 bases and J by 2 bases, 7 bases remained unmatched. The CDR3 consists of 17 residues. CDR3 bases: TGTGCTAGTGCCCAGGGACTAGCGGGGGGGAGTCAAGAGACCCAGTACTTC. This codes for CASAQGLAGGSQETQYF.

The chain recombines TRBV6-5 with TRBJ2-1, with 9 bases lining up with TRBD2. The V gene's germline CDR1 is MNHEY and CDR2 SVGAGI. V trimming: 6 bases; J trimming: 9 bases; junction bases outside the gene matches: 12. This CDR3 has 15 amino acids. Written as DNA, the CDR3 is TGTGCCAGCAGGCCGGGACTAGCAAGAAATAGTGAGCAGTTCTTC. Translation gives CASRPGLARNSEQFF.

This clone showed up just once. J is TRBJ2-7 and V is TRBV5-1, with 9 bases lining up with TRBD2. Trimming cost V 6 bases and J 2 bases; bases outside gene matches: 3. The germline V gene encodes CDR1 SGHRS and CDR2 YFSETQ. The CDR3 totals 13 residues. DNA for the CDR3: TGCGCCAGCAACCTAGCGGGGACCTACGAGCAGTACTTC. Its protein is CASNLAGTYEQYF. Using reference TRBV5-1 and TRBJ2-7 for the parts outside the CDR3, the full variable domain is KAGVTQTPRYLIKTRGQQVTLSCSPISGHRSVSWYQQTPGQGLQFLFEYFSETQRNKGNFPGRFSGRQFSNSRSEMNVSTLELGDSALYLCASNLAGTYEQYFGPGTRLTVT.